This T cell receptor gamma chain was recovered during a study of Vδ1+ human thymocytes. A few counts support this clone. The antigen is not known. RNA was extracted from the cells and then reverse transcribed. CDR3 amplicons came from multiplex PCR with pooled V-gene forward and constant-region reverse primers. TCRdb called clones from the multiplex PCR reads again using CATT. The table records 25,000 to 35,000 gamma-chain clones, more than 15% of them present only once. The V gene's germline CDR1 is VINAFY and CDR2 YDVSNSKD. CDR3 size: 16 residues. J lost 4 bases, V lost 0 bases, and 8 bases had no gene match. General study points: In the thymus, TRG and TRD repertoires looked highly polyclonal with Gaussian CDR3 lengths. Unexpected Vdelta2 sequences could cause misinterpretation of bulk repertoire data.

This receptor was taken from a boy under two years old who had congenital heart surgery. The chain has TRGV5 and TRGJP2. Sequencing was carried out using Vdelta1+ gamma-delta thymocytes from the thymus. Documented subset: FACS-sorted CD3+ TCRalphabeta- TCRVdelta1+ TCRVdelta2- thymocytes. CDR3 DNA sequence: TGTGCCACCTGGGACAGGCGGAGGGATAGTGATTGGATCAAGACGTTT. Translating it yields CATWDRRRDSDWIKTF.